The clone carrying this T cell receptor beta chain was counted at least ten times. The antigen remains unidentified. This entry is derived from a study of T cell repertoires in cytomegalovirus infection. Study in general: It was recently identified HLA-C-restricted and well-studied HLA-B-restricted CMV epitopes that the study used. Based on public TCR beta signatures, there were indications of CMV infection and of a matching HLA type. Study-wide results and caveats: Frequencies of public TCR beta families were cumulated, and this identified carriers of CMV plus the relevant HLA. Clonotypes of TCR beta that were HLA-C-restricted and CMV-specific dominated the ex vivo response.

TCRdb reprocessed the reads via MiXCR and lists one record per CDR3 protein. The data hold about 770,000 distinct CDR3 sequences, with about 28% observed a single time. CDR3 length equals 15 residues. Trimming pared 0 bases from V and 11 bases from J, leaving 17 bases between. The V gene's germline CDR1 is DFQATT and CDR2 SNEGSKA (reference sequence). The rearrangement uses TRBV20-1 and TRBJ1-6; D gene uncertain. The TCR comes from a human donor in good health (CMV status not recorded). Some clones in this sample may be carry-over from other donors' samples. The starting material was cultured CD8+ T cells from PBMCs, obtained from culture after CMV antigen stimulation. The CDR3: CSARERGVSRAPLHF. CDR3 nucleotides: TGCAGTGCTAGAGAACGGGGAGTTTCCCGTGCACCCCTCCACTTT.